A single sample gave rise to the 23 T cell receptor beta chains below, sequenced in a study of shared clonotypes between healthy human individuals. Terminally differentiated effector memory CD45RA+ cells were left out of the naive CD8 fraction, which was CD45RO-negative and positively selected for CCR7. This table comes from immunoSEQ multiplex PCR, and its TCRdb copy is limited to in-frame clones, with some not included. The sample records about 600,000 clones, 95% to 98% being singletons. Input material: naive CD8+ T cells sorted from blood. The source is a man aged 30 to 39 in good health.

The gene calls are TRBV7-9 and TRBJ2-1; D gene ambiguous. The CDR3 is made up of 12 amino acids. The V end lost 2 bases, the J end lost 9 bases, and 8 bases lay between the germline ends. Germline V lookup: CDR1 SEHNR, CDR2 FQNEAQ (reference sequence). CDR3 bases: TGTGCCAGCAGCTTATATGGTAGTGAGCAGTTCTTC. The encoded protein is CASSLYGSEQFF.

The V and J genes are TRBV7-6 and TRBJ1-1, with D perhaps TRBD1 (5 bases). The CDR3 sequence is 14 residues long. CDR1 is SGHVS, CDR2 FNYEAQ, per germline. V was cut by 1 base and J by 4 bases, with 10 bases left in between. CDR3 DNA: TGTGCCAGCAGCTTAGGAGTGGGGACCACTGAAGCTTTCTTT. Its protein product is CASSLGVGTTEAFF.

The gene calls are TRBV9 and TRBJ1-5; the D is unclear. The CDR3 is made up of 15 amino acids. Germline V lookup: CDR1 SGDLS, CDR2 YYNGEE. Trimming took 0 bases from V and 0 from J, leaving 7 bases between them. The CDR3 nucleotides read TGTGCCAGCAGCGTAGGATCAGATAGCAATCAGCCCCAGCATTTT. Its translation: CASSVGSDSNQPQHF.

V is TRBV29-1 and J is TRBJ2-7; possible D gene TRBD2, 5 bases. The germline V gene has CDR1 SQVTM and CDR2 ANQGSEA. The CDR3 has 13 amino acids. Trimming pared 4 bases from V and 2 bases from J, leaving 12 bases between. CDR3 residues: CSVVLLGTYEQYF. The CDR3 DNA follows: TGCAGCGTTGTTCTCCTCGGGACCTACGAGCAGTACTTC.

V gene TRBV6-1 combines with J gene TRBJ2-7; no clear D gene. This CDR3 is built from 13 residues. V was shortened by 2 bases and J by 3 bases, with 8 bases between the two germline ends. Germline CDR1 reads MNHNS; CDR2 reads SASEGT. The CDR3 loop is CASSERGFYEQYF. For the CDR3, the DNA is TGTGCCAGCAGTGAAAGAGGTTTCTACGAGCAGTACTTC.

The CDR3 sequence is CASSVARDAYEQYF. The DNA for the CDR3 is TGTGCCAGCAGCGTAGCGAGGGACGCCTACGAGCAGTACTTC. The rearrangement uses TRBV9 and TRBJ2-7; D is perhaps TRBD1 or TRBD2 (5 bases each). The germline gives CDR1 SGDLS, CDR2 YYNGEE. This CDR3 spans 14 amino acids. V was clipped by 0 bases and J by 2 bases, with 9 bases between them.

This clone has only one observation. This chain joins TRBV11-2 and TRBJ2-7; a weak D match, TRBD1 (5 bases). Germline V lookup: CDR1 SGHAT, CDR2 FQNNGV. With 5 bases removed from V and 2 bases from J, the gap between germline ends came to 25 bases. The CDR3 has 18 residues. Here the CDR3 DNA reads TGTGCCAGCAGCGTGGGGCGGATTGACAGACCTATTCCCTACGAGCAGTACTTC. It is translated as CASSVGRIDRPIPYEQYF. Together with reference TRBV11-2 and TRBJ2-7, the CDR3 gives the full variable domain: EAGVAQSPRYKIIEKRQSVAFWCNPISGHATLYWYQQILGQGPKLLIQFQNNGVVDDSQLPKDRFSAERLKGVDSTLKIQPAKLEDSAVYLCASSVGRIDRPIPYEQYFGPGTRLTVT.

V is TRBV9 and J is TRBJ2-7; unclear D gene. The CDR3 is made up of 14 amino acids. Germline V CDR1 and CDR2: SGDLS, YYNGEE. V was pared by 0 bases and J by 3 bases, with 10 bases between. DNA of the CDR3: TGTGCCAGCAGCGTAGACGGAAAGTACTACGAGCAGTACTTC. This encodes CASSVDGKYYEQYF.

The J gene is TRBJ1-1, the V gene TRBV19; TRBD1 aligns across 8 bases. Per germline, CDR1 LNHDA and CDR2 SQIVND (reference sequence). The trim removed 9 bases at V and 5 bases at J, leaving 11 bases unmatched. This CDR3 has 14 residues. CDR3 protein: CASRTGYSRTEAFF. In DNA form, the CDR3 reads TGTGCCAGCAGGACAGGGTATAGCAGGACTGAAGCTTTCTTT.

The gene calls are TRBV25-1 and TRBJ1-2; 8 nucleotides line up with TRBD1. Unmatched junction bases numbered 11, after V lost 0 bases and J lost 5 bases. There are 17 residues in the CDR3. CDR1 MGHDK and CDR2 SYGVNS come from the germline V gene. In nucleotides, the CDR3 is TGTGCCAGCAGTGAATATTTACCGGACAGGGCGAGGTATGGCTACACCTTC. Residues: CASSEYLPDRARYGYTF.

The chain couples TRBV6-5 to TRBJ1-1, with D hard to call. V gave up 3 bases and J gave up 7 bases, with 6 bases separating them. CDR3 length equals 11 residues. CDR1 is MNHEY, CDR2 SVGAGI, per germline. The CDR3 loop is CASSYGNEAFF. The CDR3, as DNA: TGTGCCAGCAGTTATGGGAATGAAGCTTTCTTT.

The V gene is TRBV7-9, the J gene TRBJ1-1; D gene ambiguous. The CDR3 totals 12 residues. Per the germline V gene, CDR1 is SEHNR and CDR2 is FQNEAQ (reference sequence). Trimming removed 4 bases from V and 0 bases from J, with 3 bases in between. CDR3 coding DNA: TGTGCCAGCAGCTCAATGAACACTGAAGCTTTCTTT. Translating it yields CASSSMNTEAFF.

As to this clone: Additional DNA sequences in this sample encode the identical CDR3. This sequence joins TRBV27 and TRBJ2-7, with 7 bases identical to TRBD1. There are 13 residues in the CDR3. Germline assignment: CDR1 MNHEY and CDR2 SMNVEV (reference sequence). Germline trimming cut 4 bases from V and 2 bases from J; bases unmatched to any gene: 2. CDR3 amino acids: CASSSTGTYEQYF. The CDR3 region has the DNA TGTGCCAGCAGTTCGACAGGGACCTACGAGCAGTACTTC.

This chain joins TRBV5-1 and TRBJ2-5; 7 nucleotides agree with TRBD2. In germline, CDR1 is SGHRS, CDR2 YFSETQ. The CDR3 is 18 amino acids. V lost 0 bases, J lost 0 bases, and 11 bases stayed unmatched. The CDR3 region has the DNA TGCGCCAGCAGCTTGGCCGGTGGGAGGGTGAAGAACCAAGAGACCCAGTACTTC. This gives the protein CASSLAGGRVKNQETQYF.

CDR3 residues: CASSQVRGRQETQYF. The CDR3 DNA is TGCGCCAGCAGCCAAGTTCGGGGGCGACAAGAGACCCAGTACTTC. The chain combines TRBV4-1 with TRBJ2-5; TRBD1 or TRBD2 may be the D gene (6 bases each). The CDR3 extends over 15 amino acids. Trimming stripped 1 base from V and 2 bases from J, with 11 bases between. Per germline, CDR1 MGHRA and CDR2 YSYEKL.

The CDR3 bases are TGTGCCAGCAGCGCCGGAAACACTGAAGCTTTCTTT. As protein: CASSAGNTEAFF. V usage is TRBV9 and J usage is TRBJ1-1; D not resolved. Germline V CDR1 and CDR2: SGDLS, YYNGEE. The CDR3 consists of 12 residues. V was clipped by 3 bases and J by 2 bases, with 5 bases between them.

This rearrangement joins TRBV7-2 to TRBJ2-6, with 8 bases lining up with TRBD1. V was clipped by 5 bases and J by 0 bases; unmatched bases: 3. Germline CDR1 reads SGHTA; CDR2 reads FQGNSA. This CDR3 region has 16 residues. The CDR3: CASSDRGSSGANVLTF. The CDR3 DNA reads TGTGCCAGCAGCGACAGGGGAAGCTCTGGGGCCAACGTCCTGACTTTC.

Notes on this clone: Other DNA variants within this sample encode the same CDR3. V usage is TRBV30 and J usage is TRBJ2-3; D is unresolved. Germline-derived CDR1 and CDR2 are GTSNPN and SVGIG (reference sequence). This CDR3 is 12 amino acids long. V dropped 0 bases and J dropped 1 base, with 2 bases sitting between them. Here the CDR3 reads CAWSVGTDTQYF. The CDR3 nucleotides are TGTGCCTGGAGTGTAGGCACAGATACGCAGTATTTT.

The CDR3 loop reads CAGLRDRGATDTQYF. In nucleotides, the CDR3 is TGTGCCGGCCTTAGGGACAGGGGAGCCACAGATACGCAGTATTTT. V and J are TRBV2 and TRBJ2-3; 10 bases match TRBD1. CDR3 length: 15 residues. From germline, CDR1 is SNHLY and CDR2 FYNNEI. Trimming cost V 11 bases and J 2 bases; bases outside gene matches: 10.

The V call is TRBV19, the J call TRBJ2-3; D is unresolved. V lost 8 bases to trimming and J lost 3 bases, with 12 bases between them. The CDR3 runs to 13 residues. Per germline, CDR1 LNHDA and CDR2 SQIVND (reference sequence). CDR3 protein: CASGTSRTDTQYF. The CDR3 coding sequence is TGTGCCAGTGGAACTTCTAGGACAGATACGCAGTATTTT.

The rearrangement joins TRBV13 to TRBJ1-5, with TRBD1 matching 8 bases. Trimming cost V 3 bases and J 4 bases; bases outside gene matches: 2. The CDR3 sequence is 14 residues long. Germline V gene lookup returns CDR1 PRHDT and CDR2 FYEKMQ (reference sequence). The CDR3 DNA reads as TGTGCCAGCAGCTTCAGGGGGCCAAATCAGCCCCAGCATTTT. It is translated as CASSFRGPNQPQHF.

V and J are TRBV21-1 and TRBJ2-5; the tabulated D call, TRBD1, remains unverified against the DNA. TRBV21-1 is reported as a pseudogene. The CDR3 has 14 amino acids. Here the CDR3 DNA reads TGTGCCAGCCGCCCAAAGGGGGTTGAGGAGACCCAGTACTTC. Its translation is CASRPKGVEETQYF.

V is TRBV27 and J is TRBJ2-7; TRBD2 agrees at 8 bases. V shed 2 bases, J shed 4 bases, and the junction held 7 bases outside the gene matches. The CDR3 has 15 amino acids. CDR1 and CDR2 from the germline V gene are MNHEY and SMNVEV (reference sequence). Here the CDR3 DNA reads TGTGCCAGCAGTTTAGTGGGACTAGTGGAATACGAGCAGTACTTC. As protein: CASSLVGLVEYEQYF.